This is a list of T cell receptor beta chains from one sample in a study of cytomegalovirus exposure and HLA in healthy donors. Generated by immunoSEQ multiplex PCR, the TCRdb table keeps only in-frame clones and is missing some. The sample includes 100,000 to 130,000 clones, 65% to 85% of them seen just once. Sequenced sample: PBMCs. These receptors all stem from a man aged 18 to 29 in good health and CMV-seronegative. CDR3s include the opening cysteine and the closing phenylalanine or tryptophan. A D gene is named only where the DNA matches it firmly. The size field is filled for only some rows; it gives once, few, many or a size class.

J gene: TRBJ2-7; V gene: TRBV25-1; D gene: TRBD1; CDR3 length: 17; clone size: once; CDR3 protein: CASSEGPETGIPYEQYF; CDR3 DNA: TGTGCCAGCAGTGAGGGCCCCGAGACAGGGATTCCCTACGAGCAGTACTTC
J gene: TRBJ2-2; V gene: TRBV6-5; D gene: TRBD1; CDR3 length: 16; clone size: -; CDR3 protein: CASSSPGQGNTGELFF; CDR3 DNA: TGTGCCAGCAGTTCCCCTGGACAGGGAAACACCGGGGAGCTGTTTTTT
J gene: TRBJ1-5; V gene: TRBV28; D gene: -; CDR3 length: 15; clone size: few; CDR3 protein: CASRGADGSNQPQHF; CDR3 DNA: TGTGCCAGCCGAGGAGCTGATGGGAGCAATCAGCCCCAGCATTTT
J gene: TRBJ1-6; V gene: TRBV28; D gene: -; CDR3 length: 13; clone size: -; CDR3 protein: CASSLNAGRPLHF; CDR3 DNA: TGTGCCAGCAGTTTAAACGCAGGTCGACCCCTCCACTTT
J gene: TRBJ2-2; V gene: TRBV2; D gene: TRBD2; CDR3 length: 15; clone size: -; CDR3 protein: CASIIGGRNTGELFF; CDR3 DNA: TGTGCCAGCATAATCGGCGGGAGGAACACCGGGGAGCTGTTTTTT
J gene: TRBJ1-1; V gene: TRBV29-1; D gene: -; CDR3 length: 11; clone size: few; CDR3 protein: CSVGKGGLAFF; CDR3 DNA: TGCAGCGTTGGCAAGGGGGGGTTAGCTTTCTTT
J gene: TRBJ2-5; V gene: TRBV5-4; D gene: -; CDR3 length: 16; clone size: -; CDR3 protein: CASSLGGTRPEVTQYF; CDR3 DNA: TGTGCCAGCAGCTTGGGAGGGACACGGCCTGAGGTGACCCAGTACTTC
J gene: TRBJ2-5; V gene: TRBV7-3; D gene: TRBD2; CDR3 length: 14; clone size: -; CDR3 protein: CASSKMGGRETQYF; CDR3 DNA: TGTGCCAGCAGCAAAATGGGGGGGAGGGAGACCCAGTACTTC
J gene: TRBJ1-1; V gene: TRBV2; D gene: -; CDR3 length: 15; clone size: few; CDR3 protein: CASSGEAGWSTEAFF; CDR3 DNA: TGTGCCAGCAGTGGGGAGGCAGGGTGGAGCACTGAAGCTTTCTTT
J gene: TRBJ1-1; V gene: TRBV6-6; D gene: TRBD1; CDR3 length: 12; clone size: -; CDR3 protein: CASSPNGQGAFF; CDR3 DNA: TGTGCCAGCAGCCCCAACGGACAGGGAGCTTTCTTT
J gene: TRBJ2-5; V gene: TRBV11-2; D gene: TRBD2; CDR3 length: 18; clone size: -; CDR3 protein: CASNSVASGGINKETQYF; CDR3 DNA: TGTGCCAGCAATTCCGTGGCTAGCGGGGGGATTAACAAAGAGACCCAGTACTTC
J gene: TRBJ1-2; V gene: TRBV6-1; D gene: TRBD1; CDR3 length: 18; clone size: -; CDR3 protein: CASSEAVKGALGDYGYTF; CDR3 DNA: TGTGCCAGCAGTGAAGCGGTCAAGGGGGCGCTAGGCGACTATGGCTACACCTTC
J gene: TRBJ1-5; V gene: TRBV7-2; D gene: TRBD1; CDR3 length: 15; clone size: -; CDR3 protein: CASSQGQGSNQPQHF; CDR3 DNA: TGTGCCAGCAGCCAGGGACAGGGTAGCAATCAGCCCCAGCATTTT
J gene: TRBJ2-7; V gene: TRBV5-6; D gene: -; CDR3 length: 14; clone size: -; CDR3 protein: CASSLALSGDEQHF; CDR3 DNA: TGTGCCAGCAGCTTGGCCTTATCAGGGGACGAGCAGCACTTC
J gene: TRBJ2-7; V gene: TRBV19; D gene: -; CDR3 length: 15; clone size: -; CDR3 protein: CASSIESLSTGEQYF; CDR3 DNA: TGTGCCAGTAGTATCGAGTCACTCTCAACGGGCGAGCAGTACTTC
J gene: TRBJ1-2; V gene: TRBV29-1; D gene: TRBD1; CDR3 length: 12; clone size: -; CDR3 protein: CSVLTGSYGYPF; CDR3 DNA: TGCAGCGTATTGACAGGGAGCTATGGCTACCCCTTC
J gene: TRBJ2-7; V gene: TRBV6-1; D gene: -; CDR3 length: 15; clone size: -; CDR3 protein: CASSESARGLSEQYF; CDR3 DNA: TGTGCCAGCAGTGAAAGTGCCCGAGGTCTGAGCGAGCAGTACTTC
J gene: TRBJ1-1; V gene: TRBV5-1; D gene: -; CDR3 length: 16; clone size: -; CDR3 protein: CASSLTQQARGTEAFF; CDR3 DNA: TGCGCCAGCAGCCTAACCCAACAGGCCCGGGGGACTGAAGCTTTCTTT
J gene: TRBJ2-2; V gene: TRBV2; D gene: -; CDR3 length: 11; clone size: -; CDR3 protein: CASLSTGELFF; CDR3 DNA: TGTGCCAGCCTCTCGACCGGGGAGCTGTTTTTT
J gene: TRBJ1-2; V gene: TRBV14; D gene: TRBD1; CDR3 length: 12; clone size: -; CDR3 protein: CASSQYRGGYTF; CDR3 DNA: TGTGCCAGCAGCCAATACAGGGGTGGCTACACCTTC
J gene: TRBJ1-6; V gene: TRBV15; D gene: TRBD1; CDR3 length: 16; clone size: -; CDR3 protein: CATSRAGNRGNSPLHF; CDR3 DNA: TGTGCCACCAGCAGAGCAGGAAACAGGGGGAATTCACCCCTCCACTTT
J gene: TRBJ1-4; V gene: TRBV7-8; D gene: -; CDR3 length: 15; clone size: -; CDR3 protein: CASSLNRAANEKLFF; CDR3 DNA: TGTGCCAGCAGCTTGAACAGGGCCGCTAATGAAAAACTGTTTTTT
J gene: TRBJ2-2; V gene: TRBV9; D gene: -; CDR3 length: 14; clone size: -; CDR3 protein: CASSVADKSGELFF; CDR3 DNA: TGTGCCAGCAGCGTCGCCGACAAGTCCGGGGAGCTGTTTTTT
J gene: TRBJ2-7; V gene: TRBV5-1; D gene: TRBD1; CDR3 length: 16; clone size: -; CDR3 protein: CASSPVPTGAAYEQYF; CDR3 DNA: TGCGCCAGCAGTCCGGTACCGACAGGGGCTGCCTACGAGCAGTACTTC
J gene: TRBJ2-5; V gene: TRBV5-1; D gene: -; CDR3 length: 12; clone size: -; CDR3 protein: CASSLSLETQYF; CDR3 DNA: TGCGCCAGCAGCTTGAGCCTGGAGACCCAGTACTTC
J gene: TRBJ2-3; V gene: TRBV18; D gene: TRBD1; CDR3 length: 14; clone size: -; CDR3 protein: CASSLTGETDTQYF; CDR3 DNA: TGTGCCAGCTCATTAACAGGGGAGACAGATACGCAGTATTTT
J gene: TRBJ2-5; V gene: TRBV10-3; D gene: -; CDR3 length: 15; clone size: -; CDR3 protein: CAISETWGGAETQYF; CDR3 DNA: TGTGCCATCAGTGAGACCTGGGGGGGGGCGGAGACCCAGTACTTC
J gene: TRBJ2-3; V gene: TRBV5-1; D gene: TRBD1; CDR3 length: 14; clone size: -; CDR3 protein: CASSLGQGPDTQYF; CDR3 DNA: TGCGCCAGCAGCTTGGGACAGGGGCCAGATACGCAGTATTTT
J gene: TRBJ1-3; V gene: TRBV6-1; D gene: -; CDR3 length: 15; clone size: -; CDR3 protein: CASSEDGTPGNTIYF; CDR3 DNA: TGTGCCAGCAGTGAGGACGGGACACCTGGAAACACCATATATTTT
J gene: TRBJ2-1; V gene: TRBV6-4; D gene: -; CDR3 length: 13; clone size: -; CDR3 protein: CASSDSDNNEQFF; CDR3 DNA: TGTGCCAGCAGTGACTCGGACAACAATGAGCAGTTCTTC
J gene: TRBJ1-2; V gene: TRBV5-8; D gene: -; CDR3 length: 15; clone size: -; CDR3 protein: CASSSGQPLLYGYPF; CDR3 DNA: TGTGCCAGCAGCTCAGGACAGCCACTACTCTATGGCTACCCCTTC
J gene: TRBJ1-5; V gene: TRBV19; D gene: -; CDR3 length: 12; clone size: few; CDR3 protein: CASRDSNQPQHF; CDR3 DNA: TGTGCCAGCAGGGATAGCAATCAGCCCCAGCATTTT
J gene: TRBJ2-7; V gene: TRBV5-4; D gene: -; CDR3 length: 15; clone size: few; CDR3 protein: CASSTGAGHPYEQYF; CDR3 DNA: TGTGCCAGCAGCACTGGCGCAGGACACCCCTACGAGCAGTACTTC
J gene: TRBJ1-2; V gene: TRBV2; D gene: -; CDR3 length: 15; clone size: -; CDR3 protein: CASSDPRDYRYGYTF; CDR3 DNA: TGTGCCAGCAGTGACCCCCGGGATTACCGCTATGGCTACACCTTC
J gene: TRBJ1-2; V gene: TRBV5-1; D gene: TRBD1; CDR3 length: 14; clone size: -; CDR3 protein: CASASVTGVYGYPF; CDR3 DNA: TGCGCCAGCGCCTCCGTGACAGGGGTATATGGCTACCCCTTC
J gene: TRBJ2-5; V gene: TRBV29-1; D gene: -; CDR3 length: 12; clone size: -; CDR3 protein: CSVPQGRETQYF; CDR3 DNA: TGCAGCGTTCCCCAGGGAAGGGAGACCCAGTACTTC
J gene: TRBJ1-1; V gene: TRBV10-3; D gene: -; CDR3 length: 16; clone size: few; CDR3 protein: CAIREKTGEGNTEAFF; CDR3 DNA: TGTGCCATCAGGGAGAAAACAGGAGAAGGTAACACTGAAGCTTTCTTT
J gene: TRBJ2-2; V gene: TRBV7-2; D gene: -; CDR3 length: 14; clone size: -; CDR3 protein: CASSLQINTGELFF; CDR3 DNA: TGTGCCAGCAGCTTACAAATTAACACCGGGGAGCTGTTTTTT
J gene: TRBJ2-5; V gene: TRBV25-1; D gene: TRBD1; CDR3 length: 16; clone size: -; CDR3 protein: CASSEYIGQGGETQYF; CDR3 DNA: TGTGCCAGCAGTGAATATATCGGACAGGGTGGGGAGACCCAGTACTTC
J gene: TRBJ1-2; V gene: TRBV6-6; D gene: TRBD1; CDR3 length: 14; clone size: -; CDR3 protein: CASRRQGAVDGYTF; CDR3 DNA: TGTGCCAGCAGACGACAGGGGGCGGTAGATGGCTACACCTTC
J gene: TRBJ1-6; V gene: TRBV6-5; D gene: -; CDR3 length: 14; clone size: -; CDR3 protein: CASSYSGLHSPLHF; CDR3 DNA: TGTGCCAGCAGTTACTCCGGACTACATTCACCCCTCCACTTT
J gene: TRBJ2-3; V gene: TRBV14; D gene: -; CDR3 length: 14; clone size: -; CDR3 protein: CASSPYGDGDTQYF; CDR3 DNA: TGTGCCAGCAGCCCCTACGGGGATGGAGATACGCAGTATTTT
J gene: TRBJ1-5; V gene: TRBV5-5; D gene: TRBD1; CDR3 length: 16; clone size: -; CDR3 protein: CASSARTGTAMEPQHF; CDR3 DNA: TGTGCCAGCAGCGCACGGACAGGGACTGCGATGGAGCCCCAGCATTTT
J gene: TRBJ1-6; V gene: TRBV27; D gene: -; CDR3 length: 15; clone size: few; CDR3 protein: CASSSGGTGNSPLHF; CDR3 DNA: TGTGCCAGCAGTTCGGGGGGGACGGGTAATTCACCCCTCCACTTT
J gene: TRBJ2-3; V gene: TRBV5-6; D gene: TRBD1; CDR3 length: 18; clone size: -; CDR3 protein: CASSNINRDRQNTDTQYF; CDR3 DNA: TGTGCCAGCAGCAATATTAACCGGGACAGACAAAACACAGATACGCAGTATTTT
J gene: TRBJ1-3; V gene: TRBV25-1; D gene: -; CDR3 length: 12; clone size: -; CDR3 protein: CASTGSGNTIYF; CDR3 DNA: TGTGCCAGTACAGGGTCTGGAAACACCATATATTTT
J gene: TRBJ2-1; V gene: TRBV19; D gene: TRBD2; CDR3 length: 15; clone size: -; CDR3 protein: CASSIVAGGHNEQFF; CDR3 DNA: TGTGCCAGTAGTATAGTAGCGGGGGGGCACAATGAGCAGTTCTTC